This paragraph reports one T cell receptor beta chain. Its target antigen remains unknown. With a much larger clone just one base away, this may be a read error. Since no conserved phenylalanine or tryptophan closes the CDR3, a read error is the likely cause. V and J are truncated by 4 bases and 2 bases respectively, leaving an intervening sequence of 12 bases. CDR1 and CDR2 are read off the germline V gene (reference sequence) as GTSNPN and SVGIG. The CDR3 comprises 13 residues, both ends counted. The CDR3 DNA has 39 bases and is translated from base 1. The TCR beta CDR3 region was amplified with a multiplex PCR system whose first round ran for roughly 9 cycles using 32 V-gene forward primers and 13 J-gene reverse primers. First-round PCR used a QIAGEN Multiplex PCR Kit, and primer sequences were filed in Chinese patent CN105087789A. In a second PCR round, Illumina universal primers were added with the Phusion High-Fidelity PCR Kit. Sequencing of the TCR libraries was done on the Illumina HiSeq X Ten platform in paired-end mode with a 151 bp read length. For the original study's pipeline: Cutadapt removed reads without multiplex PCR primers, PEAR merged read pairs, and MiXCR with default settings called CDR3 regions. Repertoire diversity was assessed by Shannon entropy, and clonality was calculated as one minus the Shannon entropy divided by the ln of the count of productive unique sequences. Dominant or high-frequency T-cell clones were defined as clonotypes at frequencies of at least 0.5%. Using fastp at Q25 and MiXCR, TCRdb reprocessed the public reads and kept productive beta chains. All rows with the same CDR3 protein become a single entry with the most common DNA and genes. In this record, the V and J calls reflect TCRdb's handling and not the investigators' own analysis. This sample has 20,000 to 25,000 distinct CDR3 sequences in its table, and 25% to 35% of those were observed once. The ten largest account for 4% to 5% of the sample.

For the TCR template, genomic DNA was extracted from bulk tumor tissue, and around 600 ng of gDNA was amplified for each sample. During surgery, several biopsies were collected from each primary tumor and placed as far from one another as possible within the tumor mass. The study cohort was described as untreated, and patients were newly diagnosed NSCLC cases undergoing curative surgery. The samples came from 15 or so patients with newly diagnosed non-small cell lung cancer who were having surgery intended to be curative. The resected tumor masses were reviewed by two independent pathologists. Sequencing was performed only on DNA and RNA samples of high quality. The data stem from a study of immune heterogeneity within non-small cell lung tumors listed by TCRdb under 2018. Study-wide context: By histology, the tumors were several squamous cell carcinomas, 10 non-squamous carcinomas and 1 tumor not otherwise specified. TCR repertoires were analyzed from 55 to 65 tumor loci of roughly 16 patients, whereas transcriptome data were available for only approximately 41 loci from more than nine patients. For mutant peptides 8 to 11 amino acids long, netMHCpan-3.0 predicted neoantigen binding to the HLA alleles of each patient. Whole-exome sequencing, RNA-seq and TCR beta repertoire sequencing were combined for multiple spatially distinct regions from each NSCLC tumor so that intratumoral immune heterogeneity could be examined.

Beyond this particular receptor, the publication reports: Local T-cell repertoire clonality showed a statistically significant but moderate positive correlation with local tumor mutational burden (R approximately 0.34). Individual patients mostly had different high-frequency TCR beta clonotypes. Within a given patient, the same dominant CDR3B clonotypes showed up repeatedly across loci, although different tumor locations also carried unique high-frequency clones.

The source of this sequence is a man aged 35-49 years with non-small cell lung cancer. The sequence links TRBV30 to TRBJ2-7; the D segment is perhaps TRBD1 or TRBD2, each sharing 6 matched bases. Sequenced: lung tumor tissue. CDR3 loop: CAWTVGGPYEQYL. The nucleotide sequence is given as TGTGCCTGGACGGTGGGGGGCCCCTACGAGCAGTACCTC.